The clone carrying this T cell receptor beta chain turned up a few times. Antigen unknown. The data are from a study of blood T cells in healthy people across ages. The study's findings and limits: There were more naive CD4+ cells and higher diversity in long-lived donors than in aged donors. Across the age range, TCR beta diversity per million T cells fell in a roughly linear way.

Collection of roughly 9.8 milliliters of peripheral blood was performed for each donor. The CDR3 has 14 amino acids. V shed 2 bases, J shed 9 bases, and the junction held 3 bases outside the gene matches. Germline V CDR1 and CDR2: SNHLY, FYNNEI. Primers used in a second PCR of about 6 to 12 cycles were a sample-barcoded 5' primer and a J-beta primer mix. Carrying 12 random nucleotides, a template-switch adaptor labeled each individual cDNA molecule. From the 5' RACE reads, TCRdb called clonotypes with MiXCR, one entry per CDR3 protein. The data hold some 1 million distinct CDR3 sequences, with 40% to 50% observed a single time.

Sequenced material: blood. The clonotype originates from an older woman in good health. The chain has TRBV2 and TRBJ2-1; TRBD2 aligns across 11 bases. The CDR3, as DNA: TGTGCCAGCAGTGAACTAGCGGGAGGAGCTGAGCAGTTCTTC. As protein: CASSELAGGAEQFF.